The clone carrying this T cell receptor (beta chain) was counted at least ten times. Antigen: not known. The entry originates in a study of early T cells in non-severe SARS-CoV-2 infection. Study in general: With bulk RNA from unsorted whole blood as input, sequencing yielded unpaired chains.

Overall study findings and caveats: Sequences matched to VDJdb favored anti-spike CD8 responses, while private and CD4 specificities were missed.

The length of the CDR3 is 13 residues. Germline CDR1 reads SEHNR; CDR2 reads FQNEAQ (reference sequence). With 5 bases clipped from V and 4 bases from J, the junction kept 1 base outside the gene matches. Unique molecular identifiers tagged individual cDNA molecules. TCRdb recomputed calls from the 5' RACE reads with MiXCR, one row per CDR3 protein. The sample consists of about 77,000 distinct CDR3 sequences, 9% to 10% of them appearing once. Source material: whole blood. The V and J genes are TRBV7-9 and TRBJ2-7; 11 bases match TRBD1. This receptor was taken from an adult who was a healthcare worker with PCR-confirmed SARS-CoV-2 infection or an uninfected control (not recorded which). CDR3 loop: CASSRDRGYEQYF. As DNA, the CDR3 is TGTGCCAGCAGCCGGGACAGGGGGTACGAGCAGTACTTC.